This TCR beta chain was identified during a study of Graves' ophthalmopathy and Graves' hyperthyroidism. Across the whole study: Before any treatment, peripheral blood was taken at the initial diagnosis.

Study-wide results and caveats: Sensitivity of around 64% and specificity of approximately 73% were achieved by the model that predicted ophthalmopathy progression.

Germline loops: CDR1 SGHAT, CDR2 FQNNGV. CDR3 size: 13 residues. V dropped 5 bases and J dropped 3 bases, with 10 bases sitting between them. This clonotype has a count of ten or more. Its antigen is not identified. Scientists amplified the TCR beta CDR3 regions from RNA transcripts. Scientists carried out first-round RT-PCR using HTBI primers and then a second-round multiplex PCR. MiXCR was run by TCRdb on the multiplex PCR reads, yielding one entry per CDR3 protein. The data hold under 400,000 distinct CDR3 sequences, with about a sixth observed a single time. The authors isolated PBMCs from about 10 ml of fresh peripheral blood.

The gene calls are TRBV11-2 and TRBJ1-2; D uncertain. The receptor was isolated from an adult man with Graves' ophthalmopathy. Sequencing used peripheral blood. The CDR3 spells CASSTSVYYGYTF. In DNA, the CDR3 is TGTGCCAGCAGCACAAGTGTGTACTATGGCTACACCTTC.